This T cell receptor beta chain was captured by sequencing in a study of cytomegalovirus exposure and HLA in healthy donors. Primers included in the PCR were 60 Vbeta and 13 Jbeta primers. TCRdb keeps only in-frame clones here, not all; method: immunoSEQ multiplex PCR. Found here are about 130,000 clones; the top ten clones hold roughly 1.4%. The CDR3 length is 15 residues. Germline V gene sequence: CDR1 SGHNT, CDR2 YYREEE (reference sequence). The germline V and J ends were trimmed by 0 bases and 5 bases, with 14 bases remaining between them. Sampled while nominally healthy, donors likely had unrecorded immune exposures.

V is TRBV5-4 and J is TRBJ2-5; weak D call: TRBD1 (5 bases). The source material was PBMCs. This sequence was found in a woman between 40 and 55 years old in good health and CMV-seronegative. The CDR3 sequence: CASSLGQGQVETQYF. CDR3 nucleotides: TGTGCCAGCAGCTTGGGGCAGGGCCAGGTGGAGACCCAGTACTTC.